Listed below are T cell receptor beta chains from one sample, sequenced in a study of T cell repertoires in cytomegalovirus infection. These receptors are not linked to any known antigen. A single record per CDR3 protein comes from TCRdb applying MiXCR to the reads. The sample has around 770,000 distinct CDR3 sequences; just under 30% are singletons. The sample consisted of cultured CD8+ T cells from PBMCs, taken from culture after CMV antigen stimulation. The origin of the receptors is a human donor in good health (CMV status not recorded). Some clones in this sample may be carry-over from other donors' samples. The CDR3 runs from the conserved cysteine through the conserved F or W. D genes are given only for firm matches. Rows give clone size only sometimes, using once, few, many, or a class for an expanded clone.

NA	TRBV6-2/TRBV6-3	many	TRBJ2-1	TGTGCCAGCAGTTACTCCTCAGGTTACAATGAGCAGTTCTTC	CASSYSSGYNEQFF
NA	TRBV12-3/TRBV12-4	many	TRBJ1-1	TGTGCCAGCGGACCCCAGGCGATGAACACTGAAGCTTTCTTT	CASGPQAMNTEAFF
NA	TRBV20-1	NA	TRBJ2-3	TGCAGTGTCCCAGGAGATACGCAGTATTTT	CSVPGDTQYF
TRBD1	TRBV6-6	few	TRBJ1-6	TGTGCCAGCAGTTACCTCGGGCAGGGGGTAGTATCACCCCTCCACTTT	CASSYLGQGVVSPLHF
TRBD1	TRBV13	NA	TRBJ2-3	TGTGCCAGCAGCTTAGGAGACAGGGGGCTATCAGATACGCAGTATTTT	CASSLGDRGLSDTQYF
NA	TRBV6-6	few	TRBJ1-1	TGTGCCAGCAGTTACCCCTCCTCACCGACGAGGGAAGCTTTCTTT	CASSYPSSPTREAFF
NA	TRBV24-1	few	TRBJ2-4	TGTGCCACCAGTGAGCACAGGGAAGGGGCCAAAAACATTCAGTACTTC	CATSEHREGAKNIQYF
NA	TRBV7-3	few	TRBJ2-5	TGTGCCAGCAGCGAACTCGGATCACAAGAGACCCAGTACTTC	CASSELGSQETQYF
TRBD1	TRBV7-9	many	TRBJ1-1	TGTGCCAGCAGCTTTAAGACAGGGCTGAACACTGAAGCTTTCTTT	CASSFKTGLNTEAFF
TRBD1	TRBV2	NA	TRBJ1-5	TGTGCCAGCAGTTTGGACAGGGGCATAGATCAGCCCCAGCATTTT	CASSLDRGIDQPQHF
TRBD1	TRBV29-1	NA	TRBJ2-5	TGCAGCGTTGCACAGGGGCTGGAGACCCAGTACTTC	CSVAQGLETQYF
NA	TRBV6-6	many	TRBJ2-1	TGTGCCAGCAGTTTCCGAGACTACAATGAGCAGTTCTTC	CASSFRDYNEQFF
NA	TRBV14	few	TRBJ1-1	TGTGCCAGCAGTTTGCGACGGGGGGCGAACACTGAAGCTTTCTTT	CASSLRRGANTEAFF
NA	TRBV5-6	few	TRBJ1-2	TGTGCCAGCCATCCGCAGGGAATGTTGGTCTATGGCTACACCTTC	CASHPQGMLVYGYTF
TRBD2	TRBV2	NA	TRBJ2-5	TGTGCCAGCGTCGGGGGGGCCGGTATTGGGACCCAGTACTTC	CASVGGAGIGTQYF
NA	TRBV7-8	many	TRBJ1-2	TGTGCCAGCAGCCAGGGATTGAACTTCCCTAACTATGGCTACACCTTC	CASSQGLNFPNYGYTF
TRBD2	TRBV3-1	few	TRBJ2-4	TGTGCCAGCAGCCCTAGCGGGGGGGCCGGAAACATTCAGTACTTC	CASSPSGGAGNIQYF
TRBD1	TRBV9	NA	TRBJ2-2	TGTGCCAGCAGCGTAGCTTCCGGGACAGTGGACACCGGGGAGCTGTTTTTT	CASSVASGTVDTGELFF
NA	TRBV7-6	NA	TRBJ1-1	TGTGCCAGCAGCCCCCGGGGGCTGGGGGGAAGGGACACTGAAGCTTTCTTT	CASSPRGLGGRDTEAFF
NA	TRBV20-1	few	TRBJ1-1	TGCAGTGCTACGGAGGGCCACACTGAAGCTTTCTTT	CSATEGHTEAFF
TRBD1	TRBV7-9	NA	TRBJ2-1	TGTGCCAGCAGACCTACAGGGGTGAGCTCCTACAATGAGCAGTTCTTC	CASRPTGVSSYNEQFF
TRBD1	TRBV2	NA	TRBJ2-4	TGTGCCAGCGGGTCGGGCAGGGGGATAAGCCCAGCCAAAAACATTCAGTACTTC	CASGSGRGISPAKNIQYF
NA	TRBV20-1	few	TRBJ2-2	TGCAGTGCTAGAGTTCGACTCTTTAAGGCCGGGGAGCTGTTTTTT	CSARVRLFKAGELFF
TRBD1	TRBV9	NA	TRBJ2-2	TGTGCCAGCAGCGTCTCACCCGGGACAGGGGGCACCGGGGAGCTGTTTTTT	CASSVSPGTGGTGELFF
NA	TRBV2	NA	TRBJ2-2	TGTGCCAGCAGTGAAGCGCCTAGGGTGAACACCGGGGAGCTGTTTTTT	CASSEAPRVNTGELFF
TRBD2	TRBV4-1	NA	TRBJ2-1	TGCGCCAGCAGCCAAGCTACTAGCGGGGGGTATGAGCAGTTCTTC	CASSQATSGGYEQFF
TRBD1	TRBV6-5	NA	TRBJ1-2	TGTGCCAGCAGCAGACAGGCCAGGGGGAACTATGGCTACACCTTC	CASSRQARGNYGYTF
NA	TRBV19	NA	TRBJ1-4	TGTGCCAGTAGTATTTGGACGGGGCGTTCGGAAAAACTGTTTTTT	CASSIWTGRSEKLFF
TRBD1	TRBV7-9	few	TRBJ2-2	TGTGCCACCTCACAGGGGGTCGTCACCGGGGAGCTGTTTTTT	CATSQGVVTGELFF
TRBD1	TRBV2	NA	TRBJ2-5	TGTGCCAGCAGTGTGAGACAGGGATTACAAGAGACCCAGTACTTC	CASSVRQGLQETQYF
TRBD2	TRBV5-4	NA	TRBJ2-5	TGTGCCAGCAGCGTATTACTAGCGGGGGACGTGGAAGAGACCCAGTACTTC	CASSVLLAGDVEETQYF
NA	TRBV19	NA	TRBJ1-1	TGTGCCAGTAGTATAGATCTCCGGGGGACCCTGATGAACACTGAAGCTTTCTTT	CASSIDLRGTLMNTEAFF
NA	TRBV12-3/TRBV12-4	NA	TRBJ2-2	TGTGCCAGCACCGACCCACAGGGACGGAACACCGGGGAGCTGTTTTTT	CASTDPQGRNTGELFF
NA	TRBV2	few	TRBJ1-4	TGTGCCAGCAGTCGGGGCAGCTACACAACTAATGAAAAACTGTTTTTT	CASSRGSYTTNEKLFF
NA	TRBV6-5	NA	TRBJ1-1	TGTGCCAGCAGTTACTCAGGAAACGGGGGGACTGAAGCTTTCTTT	CASSYSGNGGTEAFF
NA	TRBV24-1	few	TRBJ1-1	TGTGCCACCCGGACCCCCGGTGGGACTGAAGCTTTCTTT	CATRTPGGTEAFF
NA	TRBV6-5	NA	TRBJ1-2	TGTGCCAGCAGTTACTCGGGGAGTATCTATGGCTACACCTTC	CASSYSGSIYGYTF
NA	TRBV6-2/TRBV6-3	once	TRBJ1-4	TGTGCCAGCAGGGCAGACGGATGGCTTGAAAAACTGTTTTTT	CASRADGWLEKLFF
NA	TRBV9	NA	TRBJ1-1	TGTGCCAGCAGCCCGAGAAAGGAGAACATAATGAACACTGAAGCTTTCTTT	CASSPRKENIMNTEAFF
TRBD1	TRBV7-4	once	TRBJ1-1	TGTGCCAGCAGCTTCGAAACCAGGGGGGGGAACACTGAAGCTTTCTTT	CASSFETRGGNTEAFF
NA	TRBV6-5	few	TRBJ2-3	TGTGCCAGCAGTTACGGGCCAGGCACAGATACGCAGTATTTT	CASSYGPGTDTQYF
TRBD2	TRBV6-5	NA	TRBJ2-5	TGTGCCAGCACCTCGGGACTACAAGAGACCCAGTACTTC	CASTSGLQETQYF
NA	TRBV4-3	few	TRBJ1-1	TGCGCCAGCAGCCAAACAGGGAGTGGGACTGAAGCTTTCTTT	CASSQTGSGTEAFF
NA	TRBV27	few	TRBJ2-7	TGTGCCAGCACCCCTCGGGGACTGGGCTCCTACGAGCAGTACTTC	CASTPRGLGSYEQYF
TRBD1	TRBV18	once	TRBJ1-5	TGTGCCAGCTCACCTGAGACAGGGTTGGGTCAGCCCCAGCATTTT	CASSPETGLGQPQHF
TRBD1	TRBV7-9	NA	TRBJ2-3	TGTGCCAGCAGCTCAGCTGGGACAGGGAGCGTGTTT	CASSSAGTGSVF
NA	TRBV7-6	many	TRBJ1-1	TGTGCCAGCAGCTTAGCGGGGGGGCTGTTCACTGAAGCTTTCTTT	CASSLAGGLFTEAFF
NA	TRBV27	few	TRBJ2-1	TGTGCCAGCAGCCCGGCTAGTGGCTATGAGCAGTTCTTC	CASSPASGYEQFF
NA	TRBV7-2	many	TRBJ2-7	TGTGCCAGCAGTCCGGGGCCCTTCGGCTACGAGCAGTACTTC	CASSPGPFGYEQYF
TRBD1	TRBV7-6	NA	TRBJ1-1	TGTGCCAGCAGCTTGGACAGGGGTGCTTTCTTT	CASSLDRGAFF
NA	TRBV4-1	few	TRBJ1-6	TGCGCCAGCAGCCAAGACTACAGGGTCAATTCACCCCTCCACTTT	CASSQDYRVNSPLHF
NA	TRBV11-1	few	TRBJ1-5	TGTGCCAGCAGCTCAGGACGGTCGCAGCCCCAGCATTTT	CASSSGRSQPQHF
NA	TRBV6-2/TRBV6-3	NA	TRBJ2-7	TGTGCCAGCAGTTACTTTGTCTCCTACGAGCAGTACTTC	CASSYFVSYEQYF
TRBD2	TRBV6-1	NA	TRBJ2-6	TGTGCCAGCAGTCCTAGCGGGGGGCCGGTCTCTGGGGCCAACGTCCTGACTTTC	CASSPSGGPVSGANVLTF
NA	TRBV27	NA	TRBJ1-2	TGTGCCAGCAGTGGAGCGGGTCTTTCAAACTATGGCTACACCTTC	CASSGAGLSNYGYTF
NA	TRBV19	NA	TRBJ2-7	TGTGCCAGTAGTATAGATTTCGGAAGATACGAGCAGTACTTC	CASSIDFGRYEQYF
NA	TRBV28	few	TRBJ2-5	TGTGCCAGCAGTAAGCCCGGGGGCCCAGAGACCCAGTACTTC	CASSKPGGPETQYF
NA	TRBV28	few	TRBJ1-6	TGTGCCAGCAGTAAGCCAGGGGAATATAATTCACCCCTCCACTTT	CASSKPGEYNSPLHF